Below are 18 T cell receptor beta chains sequenced from a single sample in a study of T cell repertoires in cytomegalovirus infection. TCRdb re-called the reads through MiXCR, storing one row per CDR3 protein. The sample has roughly 760,000 distinct CDR3 sequences, 35% to 45% seen once; the top ten hold more than 2.5%. The specimen was PBMCs. The receptors come from a human donor in good health (CMV status not recorded). Some clones in this sample may be carry-over from other donors' samples.

This clonotype was detected a few times. The genes are TRBV11-2 and TRBJ2-1; TRBD1 agrees at 11 bases. The CDR3 loop spans 14 amino acids. After removal of 0 bases from V and 13 bases from J, the junction contained 5 bases not matched to a gene. Germline CDR1 is SGHAT and CDR2 is FQNNGV. CDR3 in amino acids: CASSLEPGTGGQFF. The CDR3 DNA follows: TGTGCCAGCAGCTTAGAGCCCGGGACAGGGGGTCAGTTCTTC. The entire variable domain, with the rest obtained from reference TRBV11-2 and TRBJ2-1, is as follows: EAGVAQSPRYKIIEKRQSVAFWCNPISGHATLYWYQQILGQGPKLLIQFQNNGVVDDSQLPKDRFSAERLKGVDSTLKIQPAKLEDSAVYLCASSLEPGTGGQFFGPGTRLTVL.

The V call is TRBV6-6, the J call TRBJ1-1; no firm D call. The germline gives CDR1 MNHNY, CDR2 SVGAGI (reference sequence). This CDR3 is built from 12 residues. The V end was cut by 2 bases, the J end by 3 bases, with 4 bases between. Written as DNA, the CDR3 is TGTGCCAGCAGTTACGACGACACTGAAGCTTTCTTT. Translation: CASSYDDTEAFF.

This chain uses TRBV7-3 with TRBJ2-1, with 7 bases matching TRBD1. This CDR3 is built from 11 residues. The V segment lost 4 bases and the J segment 10 bases; nucleotides outside the gene matches: 1. Germline V gene data show CDR1 as SGHTA and CDR2 as FQGTGA. The CDR3 DNA reads as TGTGCCAGCAGCTGGGGACAGGAGCAGTTCTTC. It specifies CASSWGQEQFF.

As for this clonotype: A junction boundary mismatches the germline segment, possibly from a read error. This chain links TRBV7-2 with TRBJ2-2, with 10 positions matching TRBD2. The CDR3 contains 16 residues. Germline values: CDR1 SGHTA, CDR2 FQGNSA. In DNA, the CDR3 is TGTGCCAGCTGCTTGCGGCTAGCGGGAGTCCCCGGGGAGCTGTTTTTT. Translating gives CASCLRLAGVPGELFF.

The table lists this clonotype with a few counts. The rearrangement uses TRBV12-3 or TRBV12-4 and TRBJ2-7, with 9 bases identical to TRBD1. The CDR3 has 14 residues. Unmatched junction bases numbered 6, after V lost 8 bases and J lost 1 base. The CDR3 DNA reads as TGTGCCAGCCGCCGAGGGACAGGGTCCTACGAGCAGTACTTC. This codes for CASRRGTGSYEQYF.

The chain combines TRBV6-6 with TRBJ2-3; D is possibly TRBD2 (5 bases). V was trimmed by 3 bases and J by 1 base, leaving 11 bases between them. The germline V gene encodes CDR1 MNHNY and CDR2 SVGAGI (reference sequence). CDR3 length equals 15 residues. The CDR3 coding sequence is TGTGCCAGCAGTTATCTTGCGAGGGGCACAGATACGCAGTATTTT. Encoded protein: CASSYLARGTDTQYF.

This clonotype has a count of ten or more. This chain links TRBV7-8 with TRBJ1-1, with D perhaps TRBD1 (6 bases). Trimming removed 5 bases at V and 3 bases at J, with 10 bases between. The CDR3 has 13 residues. The V gene's germline CDR1 is SGHVS and CDR2 FQNEAQ. CDR3 nucleotide sequence: TGTGCCAGCAGCGATTACAGGGACACTGAAGCTTTCTTT. It specifies CASSDYRDTEAFF.

Comment on this clonotype: This CDR3 is missing its conserved last phenylalanine or tryptophan, likely due to a read error. This sequence joins TRBV20-1 and TRBJ2-7; TRBD1 agrees at 7 bases. J was trimmed by 2 bases and V by 6 bases; bases with no gene match: 10. The CDR3 extends over 14 amino acids. Germline V gene lookup returns CDR1 DFQATT and CDR2 SNEGSKA (reference sequence). DNA of the CDR3: TGCAGTGCCCTACCCGGACAGGCCGCCTACGAGCAGTACTTA. Amino acid sequence: CSALPGQAAYEQYL.

The chain recombines TRBV28 with TRBJ1-2; D remains ambiguous. Trimming took off 4 bases at V and 0 bases at J, with 9 bases between the two ends. This CDR3 has 14 amino acids. Germline CDR1 is MDHEN and CDR2 is SYDVKM. The CDR3 protein is CASSSPSANYGYTF. For the CDR3, the DNA is TGTGCCAGCAGTTCCCCCTCGGCTAACTATGGCTACACCTTC.

In regard to this clonotype: The conserved final phenylalanine or tryptophan is absent from the CDR3, which likely points to a read error. The chain is built from TRBV19 and TRBJ2-1; D tentatively reads TRBD1 or TRBD2 (5 bases each). The CDR3 covers 13 residues. The V end lost 6 bases, the J end lost 7 bases, and 13 bases lay between the germline ends. Germline lookup yields CDR1 LNHDA and CDR2 SQIVND (reference sequence). The CDR3, as DNA: TGTGCCAGTAGGGCCGCTGGGGGAAATGAGCAGTTCTTA. It encodes CASRAAGGNEQFL.

In regard to this clonotype: Because the CDR3 is missing its conserved closing phenylalanine or tryptophan, this is likely a read error. The chain has TRBV7-4 and TRBJ2-1; D might be TRBD2 (6 bases). The length of the CDR3 is 13 residues. Germline assignment: CDR1 SGHVT and CDR2 SQSDAQ. The V gene lost 1 base and the J gene lost 6 bases, with 7 bases spanning the gap. The CDR3 spells CASSLGGVNEQFL. CDR3 bases: TGTGCCAGCAGCTTAGGGGGGGTCAATGAGCAGTTCTTA.

This clonotype has just a few counts. This chain links TRBV28 with TRBJ1-1; 7 positions match TRBD1. The CDR3 runs 15 residues. The V segment lost 6 bases and the J segment 1 base; nucleotides outside the gene matches: 8. The V gene's germline CDR1 is MDHEN and CDR2 SYDVKM. Here the CDR3 DNA reads TGTGCCAGCAGGACAGGGTATTTCTCGAACACTGAAGCTTTCTTT. Translated, it gives CASRTGYFSNTEAFF.

V and J are TRBV28 and TRBJ2-7; D is unclear. The germline V and J ends were trimmed by 7 bases and 4 bases, with 14 bases remaining between them. The germline V gene has CDR1 MDHEN and CDR2 SYDVKM. The length of the CDR3 is 13 residues. CDR3 loop: CASTPPFRYEQYF. In DNA form, the CDR3 reads TGTGCCAGCACTCCACCTTTCCGTTACGAGCAGTACTTC. The full variable domain, its missing parts supplied by reference TRBV28 and TRBJ2-7, is DVKVTQSSRYLVKRTGEKVFLECVQDMDHENMFWYRQDPGLGLRLIYFSYDVKMKEKGDIPEGYSVSREKKERFSLILESASTNQTSMYLCASTPPFRYEQYFGPGTRLTVT.

This rearrangement joins TRBV6-1 to TRBJ1-2; 7 nucleotides agree with TRBD1. The CDR3 covers 13 residues. V gave up 0 bases and J gave up 8 bases; unmatched junction bases: 3. Germline-derived CDR1 and CDR2 are MNHNS and SASEGT. CDR3 DNA sequence: TGTGCCAGCAGTGAAGCAGGGGGCGGAGGCTACACCTTC. Residues: CASSEAGGGGYTF.

The chain joins TRBV12-3 or TRBV12-4 to TRBJ1-5; no firm D call. V dropped 3 bases and J dropped 4 bases, with 7 bases sitting between them. The CDR3 totals 13 residues. The CDR3 nucleotides read TGTGCCAGCAGTTTTAGTGTGAATCAGCCCCAGCATTTT. As protein: CASSFSVNQPQHF.

This clonotype has only a few counts. This chain links TRBV12-3 or TRBV12-4 with TRBJ2-7, with D unclear. CDR3 length: 12 amino acids. V lost 3 bases and J lost 7, with 10 bases in between. CDR3 coding DNA: TGTGCCAGCAGTTTTTTAGGGCGGGAGCAGTACTTC. It is translated as CASSFLGREQYF.

This clonotype has a single count. This chain uses TRBV19 with TRBJ1-1; D not resolved. The CDR3 has 13 residues. Germline CDR1 is LNHDA and CDR2 is SQIVND (reference sequence). Trimming pared 8 bases from V and 7 bases from J, leaving 17 bases between. The DNA of the CDR3 is TGTGCCAGTTCCCTCCGACTTGATCTTGAAGCTTTCTTT. Protein product: CASSLRLDLEAFF.

CDR3 DNA: TGCGCCAGCAGACCAGATAGCGGGGTTTGGAATGAGCAGTTCTTC. Translated: CASRPDSGVWNEQFF. J is TRBJ2-1 and V is TRBV5-1, with 8 bases matching TRBD2. The V gene's germline CDR1 is SGHRS and CDR2 YFSETQ. CDR3 length: 15 residues. V lost 5 bases and J lost 7; bases outside the gene matches: 11.